This T cell receptor beta chain was captured by sequencing in a study of cytomegalovirus exposure and HLA in healthy donors (dated by TCRdb to 2016 to 2017). As for the study more broadly: An earlier analysis of several hundred of the donors reported approximately 280 Gb of sequence data and 95 million to 120 million unique TCR beta sequences obtained from 180 million or so T cells. An early release covering 550 to 650 HLA-typed donors comprised about 300 gigabases of sequencing data and about 90 million unique TCR sequences. In the later analysis, no new phenotypic data were used to find candidate immune exposures; instead, reliance was placed on TCR beta sequences and their occurrence across donors. To study patterns of TCR occurrence, a later analysis re-analyzed previously published TCR beta repertoires from around 660 donors and added high-resolution HLA genotyping. Because of strong linkage in the cohort, roughly five DR-DQ haplotypes were treated as single units for association and clustering. High-throughput TCR immunosequencing, statistical association of individual TCRs with disease status, and machine learning were combined to predict cytomegalovirus infection status. Of the roughly 390 genotyped donors, 81% fell in the genetic ancestry cluster associated with self-reported Caucasian donors. On average, about 200,000 unique TCR beta nucleotide sequences were sequenced per donor among roughly 430 genotyped donors of the cohort, with about 17% of those sequences being non-productive. An earlier analysis of 587 of the donors applied high-throughput TCR beta sequencing to assess whether each TCR beta V gene segment acted as functional or pseudogenic. All discovery cohort repertoires had been generated using a single sequencing platform. Donor age, sex, ethnicity and CMV serostatus were compiled alongside the repertoire data. Along with the approximately 650-subject first cohort, a separate validation cohort of about 110 different subjects was used. The number of donors typed differed by locus, with roughly 629-640 for A, B, C, DRB1 and DQB1, about 500 for DQA1, over 600 for DPA1, and approximately 470 for DPB1. Using immunosequencing, the study profiled T cell repertoires from about 650 subjects and related those repertoires to cytomegalovirus serostatus. The study aimed to test whether cataloging public T cell receptors could reveal signatures of past pathogen exposure. A later genetic analysis took genome-wide SNP genotypes for about 60% of the roughly 670 donors and used that subset as a discovery cohort. Both class I and class II loci were covered by HLA typing, at four-digit resolution. Beyond this particular receptor, the publication reports: A later analysis found that HLA-associated TCR beta chains were more clonally expanded and had lower generation probabilities than equally common non-associated chains. Most TCR sequences were observed very rarely across donors, whereas some public TCRs were present in many individuals. When HLA alleles, especially DR and DQ, strongly co-occurred, attributing TCR associations to individual alleles was difficult. In a later analysis, several top co-occurrence clusters were reported to appear linked to parvovirus B19, influenza, CMV and Epstein-Barr virus. Because HLA typing was unavailable for some donors at each locus, only the typed subset was used in association tests. A cluster of highly shared sequence variants was judged likely to represent a technical artifact of the sequencing pipeline. The 87-base-pair reads could not distinguish some IMGT-functional V segments, including TRBV6-2 and TRBV6-3, so those segments were excluded. In a later analysis, the rate of TCR association differed among HLA loci, with DRB1 alleles having the most associated TCRs and HLA-C alleles having the fewest. Over 15 rarely observed V segments, including chromosome 9 orphons, were excluded from the earlier analysis of almost 600 of the donors because counts were too low. In a later genetic analysis, fewer N-insertions in productive TCRs were reported among donors in an Asian-associated ancestry cluster than the roughly 700-donor mean. A further reported finding was that TCR beta sequences accurately predicted the HLA-A and HLA-B alleles for most subjects in the first cohort. A later genetic analysis associated a missense DCLRE1C variant with V-gene and J-gene trimming of TCR beta chains, and an independent cohort replicated the association. Correlated functional status among segregating V segments might be attributable to linkage disequilibrium, but an unknown experimental factor could not be ruled out. Only TCR beta chains were sequenced in this cohort, and the absence of alpha or paired-chain data limited detectable features. Immune exposure information for the cohort was limited to CMV serostatus. In a later analysis, most CMV-associated TCR beta chains were found to appear HLA-restricted, with HLA associations seemingly driven largely by CMV exposure. The classifier was reported to diagnose cytomegalovirus status with high specificity and sensitivity in both the original and validation cohorts. At a false discovery rate of 0.05, a later analysis linked 16,000 or so TCR beta sequences to specific HLA alleles. The study listed 164 TCR beta chains as associated with cytomegalovirus. In vitro tests confirmed that a few of the cytomegalovirus-associated TCR beta chains recognize cytomegalovirus antigens. It was suggested by the authors that the approach could potentially be generalized to other disease states and immunological phenotypes. The presence/absence analyses assumed that sequencing depth was roughly uniform across donors, and that assumption may not be true. In an earlier analysis of 450 to 750 of the donors, most TCR beta V segments appeared in productive rearrangements about 87% or about 30% of the time, broadly matching IMGT annotations.

Note on this clone: Its antigen remains unidentified. The record has no base qualities; no much larger clone is one base away.

V lost 0 bases and J lost 2 bases, and the count of bases not matched to a germline gene is 6. The germline V gene sets CDR1 to SGHDN and CDR2 to FVKESK. From its cysteine to its phenylalanine, the CDR3 spans 18 amino acids. The DNA shown is the 54-base CDR3, in frame from base 1. The cohort was made up of about 670 healthy bone marrow donors. At the time of sampling, all cohort members were nominally healthy, though unrecorded immune exposures were likely present. The donor was CMV seronegative and was included in the group of several hundred seronegative cohort members. Every donor gave a peripheral blood sample, and the peripheral blood mononuclear cells from that sample were used for TCR beta sequencing. The Qiagen DNeasy Blood Extraction Kit was used to extract genomic DNA from the blood cell samples. The library was obtained by the immunoSEQ multiplex PCR assay. The multiplex PCR relied on a mix of 60 forward primers for TCR Vbeta segments and 13 reverse primers for TCR Jbeta segments. A multiplex PCR assay on genomic DNA amplified the CDR3 region of rearranged TCR beta genes. Amplified TCR beta libraries were sequenced as 87-base-pair reads on the Illumina HiSeq System. Processing in the source paper ran as follows. A later analysis tallied 75 million to 95 million unique TCR beta chains across the 640 or so repertoires, and around 10 million of those chains were shared by two or more donors. To remove PCR and sequencing errors, raw reads were error-corrected and collapsed into unique sequences using a nearest-neighbor algorithm that merged closely related sequences. V, D and J gene segments were assigned by aligning CDR3 sequences to IMGT reference sequences. For a sequence to be retained, a match of at least six nucleotides was required to both a V gene segment and a J gene segment. A rearrangement counted as productive if the CDR3 had no stop codons and remained in frame with V and J, and every other rearrangement counted as non-productive. Following IMGT convention, CDR3 was defined as the stretch from the second conserved V-encoded cysteine to the conserved J-encoded phenylalanine. The earlier analysis of a few hundred of the donors excluded any sequence lacking an unambiguous match to a single V gene segment. In an earlier analysis of a few hundred of the donors, V segments were called functional above 56.7% productive rearrangements and were called segregating when the between-donor standard deviation exceeded 5%. A statistical classification framework was built for diagnosing cytomegalovirus status from the catalog of TCR beta chain sequences. In a later analysis, TCR nucleotide sequences were compared against IMGT/GENE-DB human TR gene sequences so that V and J genes could be assigned. Using the TCRdist pipeline, a later analysis assigned CDR3 sequences along with most-parsimonious VDJ recombination scenarios. In a later analysis, each TCR beta chain was defined by its CDR3 amino acid sequence together with its V-gene family, and reads lacking a unique V-gene family were excluded. As a way to deal with suspected cross-contamination and a sequencing artifact, a later analysis dropped hundreds of nucleotide sequences that were highly shared and had low generation probability. A later analysis calculated a clonal expansion index for each public chain from normalized within-repertoire ranks of inferred template counts. In a later analysis, generation probabilities were computed with a VDJ recombination model fitted to out-of-frame rearrangements, and the resulting probabilities were checked against IGoR. A later analysis scored TCR-TCR, TCR-HLA and TCR-CMV co-occurrence with hypergeometric tests, applying a repertoire-size bias correction to TCR pairs. False discovery rates were estimated in a later analysis by permuting HLA or CMV assignments 20 times. A later analysis grouped co-occurring TCRs with DBSCAN, adding TCRdist sequence similarity when clustering within HLA-allele-positive subsets. Co-occurrence clustering excluded repertoires with fewer than 30,000 or more than 120,000 public chains, plus five with anomalous nucleotide sharing. What TCRdb holds here is the immuneACCESS table cut down to in-frame rearrangements. Part of the clones is not present; checked against another copy, under half of the missing clones reflect an unresolved V gene, and the others are unexplained. That table furnishes V, J and clone size, whereas the DNA furnished D and trimming. The sample yields 150,000 to 200,000 clones; 75% to 85% were counted once. The leading ten clones occupy about 0.7% of the sample.

This sequence was found in a boy between 10 and 17 years old in good health and CMV-seronegative. Sequencing was done on a sample of PBMCs. The sequence is built from TRBV14 and TRBJ2-6, and 8 junctional nucleotides match TRBD1. The DNA is TGTGCCAGCAGCCAAGATCGTAGCAGGGGGCCTGGGGCCAACGTCCTGACTTTC. Its amino acids are CASSQDRSRGPGANVLTF.